This entry concerns a single T cell receptor beta chain. Antigen specificity is unknown. The sample belongs to a study of immune evolution from preneoplasia to lung adenocarcinoma. Study observations and caveats: Clonality was highest in normal lung, lower in later-stage lesions apparently. Top clone frequencies peaked in normal lung, apparently declining through invasive adenocarcinoma.

Between about 2014 and 2018, patients underwent resection in Japan or China. Assay: immunoSEQ multiplex PCR; the TCRdb copy retains only in-frame clones and omits some. This table has 5,700 or so clones, roughly 75% appearing once. The clonotype was recovered from a person between 55 and 80 years old with lung adenocarcinoma. Source material: FFPE minimally invasive lung adenocarcinoma tissue.

CDR3 bases: TGTGCCAGCAGCCCCCCCGGACCCTACGAGCAGTACTTC. It translates to CASSPPGPYEQYF. V and J are TRBV5-5 and TRBJ2-7; D not certain. In germline, CDR1 is SGHKS, CDR2 YYEKEE (reference sequence). The CDR3 length is 13 residues. V shed 4 bases and J shed 2 bases, with 10 bases lying between them. Looking up the rest from reference TRBV5-5 and TRBJ2-7 gives the full variable domain: DAGVTQSPTHLIKTRGQQVTLRCSPISGHKSVSWYQQVLGQGPQFIFQYYEKEERGRGNFPDRFSARQFPNYSSELNVNALLLGDSALYLCASSPPGPYEQYFGPGTRLTVT.